One and the same sample provided the 20 T cell receptor beta chains below, sequenced in a study of cytomegalovirus exposure and HLA in healthy donors. The PCR had 60 Vbeta and 13 Jbeta primers. TCRdb keeps only in-frame clones here, not all; method: immunoSEQ multiplex PCR. The sample has about 110,000 clones, around 78% seen once. Sample: PBMCs. Receptor source: a woman aged 25 to 39 in good health and CMV-seronegative.

This chain joins TRBV11-3 and TRBJ2-1, with TRBD2 matching 7 bases. The CDR3 has 16 residues. J lost 3 bases, V lost 1 base, and 6 bases had no gene match. The germline gives CDR1 SGHNT, CDR2 YENEEA. For the CDR3, the DNA is TGTGCCAGCAGCTTAGCCGGGAGCGGGATCTACAATGAGCAGTTCTTC. Encoded protein: CASSLAGSGIYNEQFF. The whole variable domain, filled in from reference TRBV11-3 and TRBJ2-1, reads EAGVVQSPRYKIIEKKQPVAFWCNPISGHNTLYWYLQNLGQGPELLIRYENEEAVDDSQLPKDRFSAERLKGVDSTLKIQPAELGDSAVYLCASSLAGSGIYNEQFFGPGTRLTVL.

V usage is TRBV29-1 and J usage is TRBJ2-1, with D hard to call. Germline V gene lookup returns CDR1 SQVTM and CDR2 ANQGSEA. The CDR3 has 14 amino acids. With 2 bases removed from V and 4 bases from J, the gap between germline ends came to 12 bases. CDR3 nucleotide sequence: TGCAGCGTTGAATCACCTAACGGTTACAATGAGCAGTTCTTC. The encoded protein is CSVESPNGYNEQFF.

CDR3 DNA sequence: TGTGCCTGGTACGGACAGGGGGCCGAACCCCTCCACTTT. This sequence encodes CAWYGQGAEPLHF. The chain couples TRBV30 to TRBJ1-6, with 11 bases lining up with TRBD1. The J segment lost 12 bases and the V segment lost 5 bases, leaving 6 bases of the junction unmatched. The V gene's germline CDR1 is GTSNPN and CDR2 SVGIG (reference sequence). There are 13 residues in the CDR3.

In its sample, this clone was seen a few times. V is TRBV5-4 and J is TRBJ2-2, with TRBD1 matching 9 bases. CDR3 length: 15 amino acids. Germline V gene lookup returns CDR1 SGHNT and CDR2 YYREEE (reference sequence). V was pared by 7 bases and J by 3 bases, with 7 bases of the junction left unmatched. The CDR3 sequence: CASRRQGEDTGELFF. The CDR3 DNA sequence: TGTGCCAGCCGCAGACAGGGGGAGGACACCGGGGAGCTGTTTTTT.

This clone occurred a few times. This chain links TRBV7-9 with TRBJ2-7; 9 bases align to TRBD1. The CDR3 has 16 amino acids. Germline CDR1 SEHNR, CDR2 FQNEAQ (reference sequence). Trimming at V came to 5 bases and at J to 6 bases, leaving 14 bases not matched to a gene. The CDR3 reads CASSPNLGTGKTEQYF. The CDR3 DNA is TGTGCCAGCAGCCCTAATTTAGGGACAGGGAAAACCGAGCAGTACTTC.

The V call is TRBV10-3, the J call TRBJ1-6; D is undetermined. The CDR3 is made up of 13 amino acids. V lost 7 bases, J lost 6 bases, and 10 bases lay in between. Germline loops: CDR1 ENHRY, CDR2 SYGVKD. The CDR3 sequence is CAITLGSNSPLHF. The CDR3 region has the DNA TGTGCCATCACCTTGGGCTCTAATTCACCCCTCCACTTT.

The chain carries TRBV28 and TRBJ2-5; TRBD1 agrees at 10 bases. CDR1 and CDR2 (germline): MDHEN, SYDVKM. The CDR3 has 17 residues. V lost 8 bases, J lost 5 bases, and 17 bases stayed unmatched. In DNA, the CDR3 is TGTGCCAGCGGGTTACCCCCAGGGACAGGGGCGGGGGAGACCCAGTACTTC. Protein sequence: CASGLPPGTGAGETQYF.

Turning to this clone: At the DNA level, this CDR3 is encoded by other sequences in the same sample as well. V gene TRBV7-5 combines with J gene TRBJ1-2. TRBV7-5 is reported as a pseudogene. This CDR3 has 15 residues. Here the CDR3 DNA reads TGTGTCAGAAGCTTCCACGCGGGGTTCGGTAGTGGCTACACCTTC. Translation: CVRSFHAGFGSGYTF.

The CDR3 protein is CASSLLTLSNQPQHF. The CDR3 region has the DNA TGTGCCAGCAGTCTTCTGACACTTAGCAATCAGCCCCAGCATTTT. The V call is TRBV2, the J call TRBJ1-5, with D unresolved. The germline V and J ends were trimmed by 5 bases and 0 bases, with 11 bases remaining between them. Per germline, CDR1 SNHLY and CDR2 FYNNEI. There are 15 residues in the CDR3.

In its sample, this clone was seen a few times. The chain is built from TRBV18 and TRBJ2-7; 8 bases map to TRBD1. Germline loops: CDR1 KGHSH, CDR2 LQKENI. Unmatched junction bases numbered 13, after V lost 5 bases and J lost 4 bases. The CDR3 has 16 amino acids. Here the CDR3 reads CASSTRTGQGRYEQYF. In DNA form, the CDR3 reads TGTGCCAGCTCAACTCGGACAGGGCAGGGCAGATACGAGCAGTACTTC.

This clone turned up a few times. The chain is built from TRBV11-2 and TRBJ1-3, with unresolved D. Trimming left V 6 bases short and J 0 bases short, with 9 bases between. The CDR3 consists of 14 residues. The germline V gene encodes CDR1 SGHAT and CDR2 FQNNGV. CDR3 protein: CASSHTLSGNTIYF. In DNA form, the CDR3 reads TGTGCCAGCAGTCATACTCTCTCTGGAAACACCATATATTTT.

The chain is built from TRBV29-1 and TRBJ2-7; D is unresolved. Deletions cut 0 bases from V and 6 bases from J, with 12 bases between. CDR3 size: 13 residues. In germline, CDR1 is SQVTM, CDR2 ANQGSEA. The CDR3: CSVEDRIALEQYF. The DNA for the CDR3 is TGCAGCGTTGAAGATAGAATCGCCCTCGAGCAGTACTTC.

The chain employs TRBV30 and TRBJ1-2; D is undetermined. CDR1 and CDR2 (germline): GTSNPN, SVGIG (reference sequence). The CDR3 is made up of 13 amino acids. The ends were cut back, 3 bases at V and 0 bases at J, with 8 bases in the middle. CDR3 bases: TGTGCCTGGAGCTCCGGGGCTAACTATGGCTACACCTTC. This translates into CAWSSGANYGYTF. The whole variable domain, filled in from reference TRBV30 and TRBJ1-2, reads SQTIHQWPATLVQPVGSPLSLECTVEGTSNPNLYWYRQAAGRGLQLLFYSVGIGQISSEVPQNLSASRPQDRQFILSSKKLLLSDSGFYLCAWSSGANYGYTFGSGTRLTVV.

The chain has TRBV28 and TRBJ2-5; 9 bases line up with TRBD1. V lost 6 bases to trimming and J lost 5 bases; unmatched junction nucleotides: 10. Per the germline V gene, CDR1 is MDHEN and CDR2 is SYDVKM. The CDR3 contains 15 residues. The CDR3 protein is CASSPRQGVWETQYF. As DNA, the CDR3 is TGTGCCAGCAGCCCGAGACAGGGGGTTTGGGAGACCCAGTACTTC. The variable domain in full, completed from reference TRBV28 and TRBJ2-5, reads DVKVTQSSRYLVKRTGEKVFLECVQDMDHENMFWYRQDPGLGLRLIYFSYDVKMKEKGDIPEGYSVSREKKERFSLILESASTNQTSMYLCASSPRQGVWETQYFGPGTRLLVL.

The chain joins TRBV9 to TRBJ1-2, with TRBD1 matching over 11 bases. The CDR3 runs to 15 residues. Germline CDR1 reads SGDLS; CDR2 reads YYNGEE. V lost 3 bases and J lost 5; bases outside the gene matches: 6. CDR3 nucleotides: TGTGCCAGCAGCGAGGGGACAGGGGGTGCTTATGGCTACACCTTC. Translated: CASSEGTGGAYGYTF.

The chain uses TRBV9 and TRBJ2-1, with TRBD2 as a possible D gene (6 bases). The CDR3 contains 14 residues. V was cut by 0 bases and J by 7 bases, with 11 bases left in between. Germline values: CDR1 SGDLS, CDR2 YYNGEE. In nucleotides, the CDR3 is TGTGCCAGCAGCGTAGCCGGGGGAGGAAATGAGCAGTTCTTC. Amino acid sequence: CASSVAGGGNEQFF.

In this sample, this clone turned up a few times. The chain has TRBV30 and TRBJ2-7; 12 positions match TRBD1. Trimming removed 5 bases from V and 5 bases from J; junction bases left unmatched: 4. This CDR3 has 13 residues. Germline V gene data show CDR1 as GTSNPN and CDR2 as SVGIG (reference sequence). The CDR3, as DNA: TGTGCCTGGGCCGGGACAGGGGGCCACGAGCAGTACTTC. Protein sequence: CAWAGTGGHEQYF.

The chain links TRBV5-1 to TRBJ2-2, with 8 bases lining up with TRBD1. Germline CDR1 reads SGHRS; CDR2 reads YFSETQ. Unmatched junction bases numbered 7, after V lost 7 bases and J lost 5 bases. The CDR3 extends over 14 amino acids. CDR3 nucleotides: TGCGCCAGCGTGAGGGACAGGCAGACCGGGGAGCTGTTTTTT. It translates to CASVRDRQTGELFF. Supplemented by reference TRBV5-1 and TRBJ2-2, the full variable domain reads KAGVTQTPRYLIKTRGQQVTLSCSPISGHRSVSWYQQTPGQGLQFLFEYFSETQRNKGNFPGRFSGRQFSNSRSEMNVSTLELGDSALYLCASVRDRQTGELFFGEGSRLTVL.

The chain employs TRBV19 and TRBJ1-5, with D unresolved. Trimming cost V 5 bases and J 1 base, with 9 bases left between them. CDR1 and CDR2 (germline): LNHDA, SQIVND (reference sequence). This CDR3 is 14 amino acids long. In DNA, the CDR3 is TGTGCCAGTAGTCTGCGGTCGAGCAATCAGCCCCAGCATTTT. Its protein product is CASSLRSSNQPQHF.

The V and J genes are TRBV28 and TRBJ1-4; the D gene is possibly TRBD1 (6 bases). Germline-derived CDR1 and CDR2 are MDHEN and SYDVKM. Trimming took off 5 bases at V and 8 bases at J, with 18 bases between the two ends. CDR3 length: 15 residues. The CDR3 DNA sequence: TGTGCCAGCAGTGATAACCGGGACACGGGAGAAAAACTGTTTTTT. This gives the protein CASSDNRDTGEKLFF.